This TCR beta chain comes out of a study of cytomegalovirus exposure and HLA in healthy donors. 13 Jbeta primers and 60 Vbeta primers were used for the PCR. The table came from immunoSEQ multiplex PCR; TCRdb's copy has only in-frame clones and leaves some out. In the table there are approximately 100,000 clones, about 76% of which are singletons. This CDR3 spans 15 amino acids. Trimming stripped 6 bases from V and 0 bases from J, with 12 bases between. Germline values: CDR1 LNHDA, CDR2 SQIVND (reference sequence). Study findings and constraints: Other equally common chains were less clonally expanded than HLA-associated TCR beta chains, a later analysis showed. According to the study, approximately 150 TCR beta chains were cytomegalovirus-associated. Earlier results showed most TCR beta V segments being productive about 90% or about 30% of the time.

Points on this clone: The antigen remains undetermined.

This sequence was found in a human donor in good health. J is TRBJ2-1 and V is TRBV19; a weak D match, TRBD1 (5 bases). What was sequenced was PBMCs. CDR3 sequence (DNA): TGTGCCAGTAGGGTAGGGGCTAACTCCTACAATGAGCAGTTCTTC. Protein product: CASRVGANSYNEQFF.